This T cell receptor (beta chain) was observed in a study of shared clonotypes between healthy human individuals. Assay: immunoSEQ multiplex PCR; the TCRdb copy retains only in-frame clones and omits some. The repertoire consists of about 2.4 million clones, with around nine tenths occurring once and the leading ten covering 0.11% to 0.15%. In regard to this clone: The antigen is undetermined. Other DNA sequences in this specimen translate into the identical CDR3.

Study findings and constraints: Non-shared clonotypes displayed generation probabilities falling below those of clonotypes present in all four donors.

This CDR3 has 13 residues. CDR1 KGHSH and CDR2 LQKENI come from the germline V gene. Trimming pared 1 base from V and 5 bases from J, leaving 8 bases between. J is TRBJ1-1 and V is TRBV18; the D gene is possibly TRBD1 (5 bases). The sequence was obtained from a man between 18 and 35 years old in good health. Sequenced: naive CD4+ T cells sorted from blood. Subset of the sample: CD45RA+ positively selected. The CDR3 region has the DNA TGTGCCAGCTCACCACGGGGGGGAACTGAAGCTTTCTTT. It specifies CASSPRGGTEAFF.